This T cell receptor beta chain derives from a study of control samples from healthy donors and cancer patients. Some clones are missing from TCRdb's copy, which holds only in-frame ones; the method was immunoSEQ multiplex PCR. The data show about 120,000 clones, 75% to 90% seen once. The V end was cut by 0 bases, the J end by 3 bases, with 9 bases between. CDR1 is LGHDT, CDR2 YNNKEL, per germline (reference sequence). The CDR3 consists of 14 residues. The sequenced material came from PBMCs. The rearrangement uses TRBV3-1 (or the pseudogene TRBV3-2) and TRBJ2-7, with D uncertain. This receptor was taken from a woman aged 45-65 years with colorectal cancer. The CDR3 reads CASSQDRRFYEQYF. The CDR3 region has the DNA TGTGCCAGCAGCCAAGATCGGAGATTCTACGAGCAGTACTTC.